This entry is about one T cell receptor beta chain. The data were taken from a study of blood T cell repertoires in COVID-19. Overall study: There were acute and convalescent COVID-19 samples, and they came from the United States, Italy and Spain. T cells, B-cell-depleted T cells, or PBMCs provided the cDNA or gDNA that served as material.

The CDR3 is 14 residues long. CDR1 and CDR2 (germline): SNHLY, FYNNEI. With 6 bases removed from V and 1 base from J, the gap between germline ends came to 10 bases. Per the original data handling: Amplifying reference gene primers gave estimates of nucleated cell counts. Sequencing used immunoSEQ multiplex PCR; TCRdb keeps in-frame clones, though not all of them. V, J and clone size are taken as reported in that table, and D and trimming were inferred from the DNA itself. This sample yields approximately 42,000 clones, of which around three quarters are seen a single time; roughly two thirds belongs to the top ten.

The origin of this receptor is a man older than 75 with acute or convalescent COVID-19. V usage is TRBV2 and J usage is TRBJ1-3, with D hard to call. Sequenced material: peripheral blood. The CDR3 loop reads CASSYLLSGNTIYF. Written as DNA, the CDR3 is TGTGCCAGCAGCTACCTCTTGTCTGGAAACACCATATATTTT.